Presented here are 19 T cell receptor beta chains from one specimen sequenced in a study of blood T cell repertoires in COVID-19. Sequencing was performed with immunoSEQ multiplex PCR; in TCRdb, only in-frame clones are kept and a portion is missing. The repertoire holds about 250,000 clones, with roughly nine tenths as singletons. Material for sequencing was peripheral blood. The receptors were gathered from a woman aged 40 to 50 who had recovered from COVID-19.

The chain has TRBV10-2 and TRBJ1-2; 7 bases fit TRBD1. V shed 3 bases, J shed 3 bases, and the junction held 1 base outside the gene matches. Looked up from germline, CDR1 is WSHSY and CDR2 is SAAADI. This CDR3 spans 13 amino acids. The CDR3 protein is CASSDDRDYGYTF. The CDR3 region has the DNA TGCGCCAGCAGTGACGACAGGGACTATGGCTACACCTTC.

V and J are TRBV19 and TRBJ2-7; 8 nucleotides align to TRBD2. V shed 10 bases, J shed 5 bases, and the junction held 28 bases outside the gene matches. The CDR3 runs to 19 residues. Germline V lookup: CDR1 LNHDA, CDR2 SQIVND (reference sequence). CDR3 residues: CATARSFGLAKPATDEQYV. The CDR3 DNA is TGTGCCACCGCCCGGTCTTTCGGACTAGCAAAACCCGCTACAGACGAGCAGTACGTC.

CDR3 protein: CAAWFRLSPGQGSDTQYF. DNA for the CDR3: TGTGCGGCCTGGTTCAGACTCAGCCCGGGACAGGGGTCGGATACGCAGTATTTT. The chain joins TRBV28 to TRBJ2-3; TRBD1 aligns across 10 bases. The CDR3 extends over 18 amino acids. The germline CDR1 and CDR2 sequences are MDHEN and SYDVKM.

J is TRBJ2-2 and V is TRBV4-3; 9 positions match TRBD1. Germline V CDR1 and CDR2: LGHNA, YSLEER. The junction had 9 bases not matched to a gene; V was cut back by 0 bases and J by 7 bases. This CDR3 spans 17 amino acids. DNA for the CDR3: TGCGCCAGCAGCCAAGATCATGGGGACAGGGTAATCGGGGAGCTGTTTTTT. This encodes CASSQDHGDRVIGELFF.

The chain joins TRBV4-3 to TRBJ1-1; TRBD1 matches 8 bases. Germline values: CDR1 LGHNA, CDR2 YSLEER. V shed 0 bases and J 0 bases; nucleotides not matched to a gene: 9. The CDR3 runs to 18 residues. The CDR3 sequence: CASSQDHYRGDLNTEAFF. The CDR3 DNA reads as TGCGCCAGCAGCCAAGATCATTACAGGGGGGATTTGAACACTGAAGCTTTCTTT.

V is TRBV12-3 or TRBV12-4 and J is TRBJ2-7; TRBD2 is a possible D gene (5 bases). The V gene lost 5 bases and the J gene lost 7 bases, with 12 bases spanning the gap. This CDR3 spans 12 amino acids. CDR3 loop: CASSGGFGEQYF. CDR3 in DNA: TGTGCCAGCAGTGGAGGATTTGGGGAGCAGTACTTC.

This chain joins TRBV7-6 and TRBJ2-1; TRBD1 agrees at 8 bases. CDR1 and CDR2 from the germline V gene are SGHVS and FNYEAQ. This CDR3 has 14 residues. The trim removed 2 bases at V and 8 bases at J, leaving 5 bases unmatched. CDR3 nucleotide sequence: TGTGCCAGCAGCTTAATCGGACAGGGCCATGAGCAGTTCTTC. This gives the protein CASSLIGQGHEQFF.

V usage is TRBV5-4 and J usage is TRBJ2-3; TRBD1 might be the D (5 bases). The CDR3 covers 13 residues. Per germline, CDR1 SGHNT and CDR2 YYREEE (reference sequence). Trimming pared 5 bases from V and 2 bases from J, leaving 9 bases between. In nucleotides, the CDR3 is TGTGCCAGCAGTAAGGGGTTCACAGATACGCAGTATTTT. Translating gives CASSKGFTDTQYF. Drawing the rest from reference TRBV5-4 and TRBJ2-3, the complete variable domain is ETGVTQSPTHLIKTRGQQVTLRCSSQSGHNTVSWYQQALGQGPQFIFQYYREEENGRGNFPPRFSGLQFPNYSSELNVNALELDDSALYLCASSKGFTDTQYFGPGTRLTVL.

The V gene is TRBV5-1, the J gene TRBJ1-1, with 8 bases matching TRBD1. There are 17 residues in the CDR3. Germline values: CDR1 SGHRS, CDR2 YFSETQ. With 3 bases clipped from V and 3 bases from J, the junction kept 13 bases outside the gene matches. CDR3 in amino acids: CASSSLPQGAGDTEAFF. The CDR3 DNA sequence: TGCGCCAGCAGCTCGTTACCCCAGGGGGCAGGGGACACTGAAGCTTTCTTT.

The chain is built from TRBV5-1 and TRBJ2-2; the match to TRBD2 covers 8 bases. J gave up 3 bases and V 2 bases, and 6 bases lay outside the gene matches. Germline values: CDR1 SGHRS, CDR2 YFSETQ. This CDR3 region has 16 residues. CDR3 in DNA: TGCGCCAGCAGCTTCCCAAGCGGGGGAGACACCGGGGAGCTGTTTTTT. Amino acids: CASSFPSGGDTGELFF.

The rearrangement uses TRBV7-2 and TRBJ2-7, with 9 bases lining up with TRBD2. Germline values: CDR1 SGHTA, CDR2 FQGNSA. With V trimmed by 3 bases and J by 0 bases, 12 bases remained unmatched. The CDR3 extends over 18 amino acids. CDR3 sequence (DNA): TGTGCCAGCAGCTTCCCAGCGAAGCGGGGGGTGAACTCCTACGAGCAGTACTTC. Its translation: CASSFPAKRGVNSYEQYF.

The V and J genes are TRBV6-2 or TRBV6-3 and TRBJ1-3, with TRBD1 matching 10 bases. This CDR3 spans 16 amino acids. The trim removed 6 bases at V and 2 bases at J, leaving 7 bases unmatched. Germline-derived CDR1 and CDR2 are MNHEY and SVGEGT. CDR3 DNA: TGTGCCAGCAGACCTTCCGGGACAGGGGCTGGAAACACCATATATTTT. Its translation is CASRPSGTGAGNTIYF.

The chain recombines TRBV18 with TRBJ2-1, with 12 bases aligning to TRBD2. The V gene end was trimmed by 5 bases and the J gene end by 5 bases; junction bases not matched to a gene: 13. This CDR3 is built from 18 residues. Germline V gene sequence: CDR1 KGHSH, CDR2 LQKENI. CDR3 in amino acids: CASSNLMGTSGSNNEQFF. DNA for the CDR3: TGTGCCAGCTCAAACCTAATGGGGACTAGCGGGTCCAACAATGAGCAGTTCTTC.

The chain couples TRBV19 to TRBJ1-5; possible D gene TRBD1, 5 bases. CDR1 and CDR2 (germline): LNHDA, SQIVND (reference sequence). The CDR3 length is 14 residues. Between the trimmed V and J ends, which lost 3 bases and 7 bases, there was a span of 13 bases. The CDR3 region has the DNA TGTGCCAGTAGTATTAGCAGTTGGGGCCAGCCCCAGCATTTT. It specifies CASSISSWGQPQHF.

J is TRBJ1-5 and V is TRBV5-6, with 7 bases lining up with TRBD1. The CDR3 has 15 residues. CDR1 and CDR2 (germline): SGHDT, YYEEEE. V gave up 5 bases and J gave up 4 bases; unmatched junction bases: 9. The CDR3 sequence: CASSLGQAPNQPQHF. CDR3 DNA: TGTGCCAGCAGTTTAGGACAGGCCCCAAATCAGCCCCAGCATTTT.

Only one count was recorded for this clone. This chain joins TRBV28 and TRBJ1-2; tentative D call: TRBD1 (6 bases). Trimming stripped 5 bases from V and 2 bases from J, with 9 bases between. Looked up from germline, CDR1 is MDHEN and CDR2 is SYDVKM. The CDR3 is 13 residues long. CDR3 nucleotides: TGTGCCAGCAGTAAACAGGGAAACTATGGCTACACCTTC. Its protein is CASSKQGNYGYTF.

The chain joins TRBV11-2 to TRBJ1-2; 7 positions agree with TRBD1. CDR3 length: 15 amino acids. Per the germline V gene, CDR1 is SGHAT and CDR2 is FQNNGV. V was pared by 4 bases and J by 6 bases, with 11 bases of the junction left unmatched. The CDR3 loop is CASSSNPGTVNGYTF. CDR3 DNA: TGTGCCAGCAGCTCCAATCCCGGGACAGTGAATGGCTACACCTTC.

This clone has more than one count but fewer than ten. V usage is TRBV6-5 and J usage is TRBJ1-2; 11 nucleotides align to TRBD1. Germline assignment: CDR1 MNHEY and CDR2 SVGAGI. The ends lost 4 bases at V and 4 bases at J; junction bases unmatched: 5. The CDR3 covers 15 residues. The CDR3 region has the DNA TGTGCCAGCAGTTCCTGGACAGGGGGCACCTATGGCTACACCTTC. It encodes CASSSWTGGTYGYTF.

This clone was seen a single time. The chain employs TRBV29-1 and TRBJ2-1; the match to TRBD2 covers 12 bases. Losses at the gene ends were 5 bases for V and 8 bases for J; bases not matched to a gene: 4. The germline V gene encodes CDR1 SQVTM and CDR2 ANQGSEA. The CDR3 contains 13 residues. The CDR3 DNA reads TGCAGCGTTCGGACTAGCGGGGTTTATGAGCAGTTCTTC. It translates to CSVRTSGVYEQFF.